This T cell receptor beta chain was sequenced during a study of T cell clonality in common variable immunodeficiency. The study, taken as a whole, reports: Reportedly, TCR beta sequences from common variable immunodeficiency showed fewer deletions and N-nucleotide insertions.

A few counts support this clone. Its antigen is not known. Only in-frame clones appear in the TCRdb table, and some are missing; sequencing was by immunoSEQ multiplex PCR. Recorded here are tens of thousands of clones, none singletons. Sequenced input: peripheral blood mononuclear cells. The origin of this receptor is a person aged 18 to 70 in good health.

CDR3 DNA, as far as it was read: TGTGCCAGCTCACCAAAATGGGCCTCCCAGGAGACC. Amino acids: CASSPKWASQET. The full CDR3 is CASSPKWASQETQYF. The chain joins TRBV18 to TRBJ2-5; D unresolved. The read is 3 residues too short to cover the CDR3 end, so that end is filled in from the germline J gene. CDR1 and CDR2 (germline): KGHSH, LQKENI. The CDR3 covers 15 residues. Between the trimmed V and J ends, which lost 2 bases and 5 bases, there was a span of 15 bases.